The 16 T cell receptor beta chains in this list originate from one sample, sequenced in a study of T cell responses to AZD1222 COVID-19 vaccine. Assay used: immunoSEQ multiplex PCR; TCRdb lists only in-frame clones, some missing. The repertoire holds roughly 140,000 clones, 88% seen once, with 3% to 4% in the top ten. This specimen consisted of peripheral blood, obtained on day 0 of MenACWY control vaccination. These receptors were collected from an adult in good health.

The chain is built from TRBV7-2 and TRBJ2-1, with TRBD2 matching over 7 bases. The CDR3 covers 16 residues. The V and J ends lost 5 bases and 3 bases, in that order; junction bases with no gene match: 10. Per germline, CDR1 SGHTA and CDR2 FQGNSA. The CDR3 here is CASSPTGTTRYNEQFF. The CDR3 nucleotides read TGTGCCAGCAGCCCCACTGGGACTACACGCTACAATGAGCAGTTCTTC.

The rearrangement joins TRBV7-2 to TRBJ2-3, with 10 bases that match TRBD2. Germline CDR1 SGHTA, CDR2 FQGNSA. V dropped 3 bases and J dropped 2; count of bases not matched to a gene: 2. The CDR3 is 15 amino acids. The CDR3 here is CASSFSGRYTDTQYF. The CDR3 DNA sequence: TGTGCCAGCAGCTTTAGCGGGAGGTACACAGATACGCAGTATTTT.

A single count supports this clone. This chain links TRBV5-1 with TRBJ2-5, with TRBD2 matching 10 bases. This CDR3 comprises 15 residues. Germline V gene sequence: CDR1 SGHRS, CDR2 YFSETQ. V dropped 0 bases and J dropped 6; count of bases not matched to a gene: 5. CDR3 DNA: TGCGCCAGCAGCTTGGAAGCGGGGGGGCCCAAGACCCAGTACTTC. It encodes CASSLEAGGPKTQYF.

The chain links TRBV11-3 to TRBJ1-6, with D perhaps matching TRBD1 (6 bases). The germline CDR1 and CDR2 sequences are SGHNT and YENEEA. The germline V and J ends were trimmed by 0 bases and 9 bases, with 6 bases remaining between them. This CDR3 spans 13 amino acids. CDR3 sequence (DNA): TGTGCCAGCAGCTTAGACAGGGGTTCACCCCTCCACTTT. Encoded protein: CASSLDRGSPLHF.

The chain has TRBV29-1 and TRBJ2-1, with 11 positions matching TRBD2. From germline, CDR1 is SQVTM and CDR2 ANQGSEA. The V gene end was trimmed by 5 bases and the J gene end by 7 bases; junction bases not matched to a gene: 7. This CDR3 has 14 amino acids. The CDR3 spells CSVLGLAAMNEQFF. DNA of the CDR3: TGCAGCGTTCTGGGACTAGCGGCGATGAATGAGCAGTTCTTC.

The chain recombines TRBV5-5 with TRBJ1-2; D not certain. Trimming removed 2 bases at V and 4 bases at J, with 12 bases between. The germline gives CDR1 SGHKS, CDR2 YYEKEE (reference sequence). The length of the CDR3 is 14 residues. The CDR3 nucleotides read TGTGCCAGCAGCTTCGGACGATCCGGCTATGGCTACACCTTC. This encodes CASSFGRSGYGYTF.

This clone appeared a single time. J is TRBJ1-1 and V is TRBV5-5, with a tentative D call TRBD1 (6 bases). The CDR3 extends over 15 amino acids. The germline gives CDR1 SGHKS, CDR2 YYEKEE (reference sequence). V lost 6 bases and J lost 0, with 15 bases in between. The CDR3 DNA is TGTGCCAGCACCTACAGGGTTTCGATGAACACTGAAGCTTTCTTT. It translates to CASTYRVSMNTEAFF.

This clone was detected a few times. The chain recombines TRBV6-5 with TRBJ2-3; TRBD2 aligns across 13 bases. This CDR3 region has 13 residues. Per germline, CDR1 MNHEY and CDR2 SVGAGI. J lost 5 bases, V lost 8 bases, and 1 base had no gene match. The CDR3 sequence is CASGLAGEDTQYF. The DNA for the CDR3 is TGTGCCAGCGGACTAGCGGGAGAAGATACGCAGTATTTT.

The CDR3 nucleotides are TGTGCCAGCAATGACGGACCCTCTGGAAACACCATATATTTT. Translation: CASNDGPSGNTIYF. This chain links TRBV28 with TRBJ1-3, with D uncertain. The CDR3 runs 14 residues. The germline V and J ends were trimmed by 7 bases and 0 bases, with 10 bases remaining between them. Looked up from germline, CDR1 is MDHEN and CDR2 is SYDVKM.

V and J are TRBV24-1 and TRBJ1-2; the match to TRBD1 covers 10 bases. Germline trimming cut 3 bases from V and 8 bases from J; bases unmatched to any gene: 5. CDR1 is KGHDR and CDR2 is SFDVKD in the germline V gene. The CDR3 has 14 residues. The chain's CDR3 is CATSDPGQGIGYTF. CDR3 in DNA: TGTGCCACCAGTGATCCGGGACAGGGGATCGGCTACACCTTC.

This chain joins TRBV3-1 (or the pseudogene TRBV3-2) and TRBJ2-3; 12 bases are a match to TRBD2. The CDR3 contains 16 residues. Looked up from germline, CDR1 is LGHDT and CDR2 is YNNKEL (reference sequence). V was pared by 6 bases and J by 3 bases, with 7 bases of the junction left unmatched. CDR3 region: CASSLRLAGGTDTQYF. The CDR3, as DNA: TGTGCCAGCAGTCTGAGGCTAGCGGGGGGGACAGATACGCAGTATTTT.

Points on this clone: The sample holds other DNA sequences that translate to the same CDR3. V is TRBV19 and J is TRBJ1-4, with 7 bases fitting TRBD1. Unmatched junction bases numbered 6, after V lost 3 bases and J lost 8 bases. Looked up from germline, CDR1 is LNHDA and CDR2 is SQIVND (reference sequence). The CDR3 has 14 residues. The CDR3 sequence: CASSIGGGNEKLFF. The CDR3, as DNA: TGTGCCAGTAGTATTGGAGGGGGCAACGAAAAACTGTTTTTT.

DNA for the CDR3: TGCGCCAGCAGCCAGGCTCACAGGGGCAACTATGGCTACACCTTC. Its translation is CASSQAHRGNYGYTF. The V call is TRBV4-3, the J call TRBJ1-2; TRBD1 aligns across 7 bases. V lost 3 bases to trimming and J lost 2 bases; unmatched junction nucleotides: 6. Germline loops: CDR1 LGHNA, CDR2 YSLEER. The CDR3 contains 15 residues.

This chain links TRBV5-1 with TRBJ2-4; TRBD2 matches at 10 bases. V lost 0 bases to trimming and J lost 9 bases; unmatched junction nucleotides: 6. Germline assignment: CDR1 SGHRS and CDR2 YFSETQ. The CDR3 runs 15 residues. The CDR3 protein is CASSLEGGLASIQYF. The CDR3 nucleotides read TGCGCCAGCAGCTTGGAGGGGGGACTAGCGAGCATTCAGTACTTC. The complete variable domain, with remaining parts taken from reference TRBV5-1 and TRBJ2-4, reads KAGVTQTPRYLIKTRGQQVTLSCSPISGHRSVSWYQQTPGQGLQFLFEYFSETQRNKGNFPGRFSGRQFSNSRSEMNVSTLELGDSALYLCASSLEGGLASIQYFGAGTRLSVL.

J is TRBJ2-7 and V is TRBV24-1; D perhaps matches TRBD1 (5 bases). This CDR3 spans 15 amino acids. V dropped 5 bases and J dropped 6 bases, with 19 bases sitting between them. Germline V gives CDR1 KGHDR, CDR2 SFDVKD. The CDR3 reads CATSVPGAGLSEQYF. The CDR3 region has the DNA TGTGCCACCAGTGTACCTGGCGCAGGGTTGAGCGAGCAGTACTTC.

The gene calls are TRBV5-5 and TRBJ1-2; D is unclear. Germline CDR1 and CDR2: SGHKS and YYEKEE (reference sequence). V shed 4 bases and J shed 2 bases, with 3 bases lying between them. The CDR3 runs 11 residues. CDR3 sequence reads: CASSVNYGYTF. The CDR3 DNA is TGTGCCAGCAGCGTGAACTATGGCTACACCTTC.